The rows below give T cell receptor beta chains drawn from one sample of a study of blood T cell repertoires in COVID-19. Sequencing was performed with immunoSEQ multiplex PCR; in TCRdb, only in-frame clones are kept and a portion is missing. This sample carries fewer than 200,000 clones, around nine tenths of them seen once, and the ten largest clones take approximately 0.93%. Sequencing was done on a sample of peripheral blood. The receptors originated from a woman younger than 35 who had recovered from COVID-19. CDR3s include the opening cysteine and the closing phenylalanine or tryptophan. D genes are given only for firm matches. Clone size is given for some rows only: seen once, a few or many times, or a class if the clone is expanded.

- | TRBJ1-1 | - | TRBV19 | CASSEVNTEAFF | TGTGCCAGTAGTGAGGTGAACACTGAAGCTTTCTTT
TRBD2 | TRBJ2-1 | - | TRBV2 | CASGAGRSYNEQFF | TGTGCCAGCGGAGCGGGGAGATCCTACAATGAGCAGTTCTTC
- | TRBJ2-1 | once | TRBV5-6 | CASSLPVGTKVNEQFF | TGTGCCAGCAGCCTACCGGTGGGGACAAAGGTGAATGAGCAGTTCTTC
TRBD2 | TRBJ2-1 | once | TRBV4-3 | CASSQVSTSGIGYNEQFF | TGCGCCAGCAGCCAAGTTTCGACTAGCGGGATCGGGTACAATGAGCAGTTCTTC
- | TRBJ1-1 | - | TRBV18 | CASSPLSSGGNTEAFF | TGTGCCAGCTCACCCCTGTCGTCCGGAGGCAACACTGAAGCTTTCTTT
- | TRBJ1-2 | - | TRBV21-1 | CASRLTGDYGYTF | TGTGCCAGCAGGTTGACAGGGGACTATGGCTACACCTTC
TRBD1 | TRBJ2-5 | - | TRBV4-1 | CASSHTRDRGETQYF | TGCGCCAGCAGCCACACCCGGGACAGGGGTGAGACCCAGTACTTC
TRBD2 | TRBJ2-1 | - | TRBV7-2 | CASSLPLAGGLSSYNEQFF | TGTGCCAGCAGCTTACCTCTAGCGGGAGGCTTGAGCTCCTACAATGAGCAGTTCTTC
- | TRBJ1-2 | - | TRBV6-6 | CASRRKRDGYTF | TGTGCCAGCAGGAGGAAAAGAGATGGCTACACCTTC
TRBD1 | TRBJ1-1 | - | TRBV2 | CASKLDRVNTEAFF | TGTGCCAGCAAATTGGACAGGGTCAACACTGAAGCTTTCTTT
TRBD1 | TRBJ1-5 | - | TRBV6-2/TRBV6-3 | CASSYGQGEGQPQHF | TGTGCCAGCAGTTACGGACAGGGGGAGGGTCAGCCCCAGCATTTT
TRBD1 | TRBJ2-3 | - | TRBV24-1 | CATSDKAGQAWTDTQYF | TGTGCCACCAGTGATAAGGCGGGACAGGCCTGGACAGATACGCAGTATTTT
TRBD2 | TRBJ2-1 | - | TRBV5-4 | CASSLERETYNEQFF | TGTGCCAGCAGCTTGGAGCGGGAGACCTACAATGAGCAGTTCTTC
TRBD1 | TRBJ1-1 | - | TRBV4-3 | CASSQVPTGGTEAFF | TGCGCCAGCAGCCAAGTTCCTACAGGGGGCACTGAAGCTTTCTTT
TRBD2 | TRBJ2-2 | - | TRBV19 | CASSGLAGAGELFF | TGTGCCAGTAGTGGACTAGCGGGAGCCGGGGAGCTGTTTTTT
- | TRBJ2-5 | - | TRBV3-1/TRBV3-2 | CASIPGGGEETQYF | TGTGCCAGCATCCCCGGAGGGGGGGAGGAGACCCAGTACTTC
TRBD2 | TRBJ2-1 | - | TRBV19 | CASNIGTSGGSYNEQFF | TGTGCCAGTAACATCGGGACTAGCGGGGGGTCCTACAATGAGCAGTTCTTC
- | TRBJ2-2 | - | TRBV2 | CASSTAARLITGELFF | TGTGCCAGCAGCACAGCAGCCCGCTTGATCACCGGGGAGCTGTTTTTT
TRBD1 | TRBJ1-6 | few | TRBV18 | CATAPRQGDSPLHF | TGTGCCACCGCACCAAGACAGGGAGATTCACCCCTCCACTTT
- | TRBJ1-1 | - | TRBV7-3 | CASSTSGDTEAFF | TGTGCCAGCAGCACTTCAGGGGACACTGAAGCTTTCTTT
- | TRBJ1-2 | - | TRBV7-2 | CASSKSDRENYGYTF | TGTGCCAGCAGCAAGTCGGACAGAGAGAACTATGGCTACACCTTC
- | TRBJ2-2 | - | TRBV7-9 | CASSPPLWELFF | TGTGCCAGCAGCCCCCCTCTCTGGGAGCTGTTTTTT
- | TRBJ2-1 | - | TRBV9 | CASSPLGSAGTYNEQFF | TGTGCCAGCAGCCCCCTTGGATCAGCGGGCACCTACAATGAGCAGTTCTTC
- | TRBJ2-1 | - | TRBV20-1 | CSARSKNEQFF | TGCAGTGCTAGGTCTAAGAATGAGCAGTTCTTC
TRBD1 | TRBJ1-6 | - | TRBV6-5 | CASRRQGGPNSPLHF | TGTGCCAGCAGACGACAGGGGGGGCCCAATTCACCCCTCCACTTT
- | TRBJ1-2 | - | TRBV2 | CASSDMGSYGYTF | TGTGCCAGCAGTGACATGGGGAGCTATGGCTACACCTTC
TRBD1 | TRBJ2-3 | - | TRBV13 | CASIRGRRTDTQYF | TGTGCCAGCATCAGGGGGAGACGCACAGATACGCAGTATTTT
- | TRBJ2-3 | - | TRBV29-1 | CSGVASDTDTQYF | TGCAGTGGGGTGGCTAGCGATACGGATACGCAGTATTTT
- | TRBJ2-2 | - | TRBV6-6 | CATQRGGSNTGELFF | TGTGCCACCCAAAGGGGGGGGTCGAACACCGGGGAGCTGTTTTTT
TRBD1 | TRBJ1-1 | - | TRBV5-6 | CASSPLDRRDTEAFF | TGTGCCAGCAGCCCCCTGGACAGGAGGGACACTGAAGCTTTCTTT
TRBD1 | TRBJ2-5 | once | TRBV10-2 | CASSGDPTGVGQETQYF | TGCGCCAGCAGTGGGGATCCGACAGGGGTGGGCCAAGAGACCCAGTACTTC
TRBD2 | TRBJ2-1 | - | TRBV6-2/TRBV6-3 | CASSPLRGRGLAGGNEQFF | TGTGCCAGCAGTCCCCTCCGGGGGCGCGGACTAGCGGGGGGCAATGAGCAGTTCTTC
TRBD1 | TRBJ2-2 | - | TRBV2 | CASSKQGVVPTGELFF | TGTGCCAGCAGTAAACAGGGGGTCGTTCCCACCGGGGAGCTGTTTTTT
TRBD1 | TRBJ2-1 | - | TRBV24-1 | CATSEQGVRNEQFF | TGTGCCACCAGTGAGCAGGGGGTTCGCAATGAGCAGTTCTTC
TRBD2 | TRBJ2-5 | - | TRBV4-1 | CASSSPGGGEETQYF | TGCGCCAGCAGCTCCCCGGGGGGGGGCGAGGAGACCCAGTACTTC
TRBD2 | TRBJ2-7 | - | TRBV5-4 | CASSLGSGVSSYEQYF | TGTGCCAGCAGCTTGGGTAGCGGGGTTTCAAGCTACGAGCAGTACTTC
- | TRBJ1-2 | once | TRBV2 | CASSTQGSNYGYTF | TGTGCCAGCAGTACCCAGGGAAGCAACTATGGCTACACCTTC
TRBD1 | TRBJ2-5 | - | TRBV3-1/TRBV3-2 | CASSQEGQVRETQYF | TGTGCCAGCAGCCAAGAGGGACAGGTCCGAGAGACCCAGTACTTC
TRBD2 | TRBJ2-1 | - | TRBV27 | CASSREGFGGSEQFF | TGTGCCAGCAGTCGAGAGGGTTTCGGCGGGAGTGAGCAGTTCTTC
- | TRBJ2-7 | few | TRBV29-1 | CSVEQGNEQYF | TGCAGCGTTGAACAGGGGAACGAGCAGTACTTC
- | TRBJ1-2 | - | TRBV9 | CASSVGGGANYGYTF | TGTGCCAGCAGCGTAGGTGGAGGGGCAAACTATGGCTACACCTTC
- | TRBJ2-7 | - | TRBV13 | CASSFTVDTYEQYF | TGTGCCAGCAGCTTTACAGTCGACACCTACGAGCAGTACTTC
- | TRBJ1-1 | - | TRBV29-1 | CSVDPTGNTEAFF | TGCAGCGTTGACCCGACAGGGAACACTGAAGCTTTCTTT
- | TRBJ1-5 | - | TRBV19 | CASSTSRWNQPQHF | TGTGCCAGTAGTACTTCGCGGTGGAATCAGCCCCAGCATTTT
TRBD1 | TRBJ1-4 | once | TRBV5-1 | CASTGTGLQEKLFF | TGCGCCAGCACCGGGACAGGGTTGCAGGAAAAACTGTTTTTT
TRBD1 | TRBJ1-3 | - | TRBV10-3 | CAIRTTGGGGNTIYF | TGTGCCATCAGAACAACAGGGGGCGGTGGAAACACCATATATTTT
- | TRBJ2-2 | - | TRBV18 | CASSPRMGQNTGELFF | TGTGCCAGCTCACCACGGATGGGACAGAACACCGGGGAGCTGTTTTTT
- | TRBJ2-2 | - | TRBV5-1 | CASSLVRRENTGELFF | TGCGCCAGCAGCTTGGTGCGGAGGGAGAACACCGGGGAGCTGTTTTTT
TRBD1 | TRBJ2-7 | - | TRBV5-1 | CASSSYPGTGDEQYF | TGCGCCAGCAGCTCATATCCCGGGACAGGGGACGAGCAGTACTTC
TRBD1 | TRBJ2-5 | - | TRBV2 | CASTWVGQGETQYF | TGTGCCAGCACCTGGGTGGGACAGGGAGAGACCCAGTACTTC
- | TRBJ1-4 | - | TRBV5-4 | CASSSRQVNEKLFF | TGTGCCAGCAGCTCCCGACAGGTTAATGAAAAACTGTTTTTT
- | TRBJ2-1 | - | TRBV20-1 | CSASGGRGASYNEQFF | TGCAGTGCTAGTGGAGGGCGGGGCGCCTCCTACAATGAGCAGTTCTTC
TRBD1 | TRBJ2-5 | - | TRBV24-1 | CATSDRDRGGETQYF | TGTGCCACCAGTGATAGGGACAGGGGCGGCGAGACCCAGTACTTC